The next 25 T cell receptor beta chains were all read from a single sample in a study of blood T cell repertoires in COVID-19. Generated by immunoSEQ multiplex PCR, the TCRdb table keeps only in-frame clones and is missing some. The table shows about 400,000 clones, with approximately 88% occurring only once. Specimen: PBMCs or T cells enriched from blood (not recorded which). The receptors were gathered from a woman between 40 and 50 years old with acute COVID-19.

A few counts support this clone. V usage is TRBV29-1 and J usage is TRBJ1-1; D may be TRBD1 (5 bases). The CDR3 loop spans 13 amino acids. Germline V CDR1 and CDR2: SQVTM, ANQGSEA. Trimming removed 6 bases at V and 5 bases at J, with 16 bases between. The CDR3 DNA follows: TGCAGCGTCGGCCAGGGTGGAGGGACTGAAGCTTTCTTT. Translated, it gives CSVGQGGGTEAFF.

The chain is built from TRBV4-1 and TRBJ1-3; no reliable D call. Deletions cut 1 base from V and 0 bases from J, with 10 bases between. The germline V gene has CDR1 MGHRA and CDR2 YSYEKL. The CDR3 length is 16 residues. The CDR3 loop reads CASSQGRRSSGNTIYF. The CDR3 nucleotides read TGCGCCAGCAGCCAAGGGCGGCGGTCCTCTGGAAACACCATATATTTT.

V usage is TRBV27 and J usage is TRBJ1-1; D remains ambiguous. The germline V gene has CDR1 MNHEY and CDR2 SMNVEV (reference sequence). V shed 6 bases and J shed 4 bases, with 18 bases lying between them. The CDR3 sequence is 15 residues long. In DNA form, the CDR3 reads TGTGCCAGCAGCCCAATGCCCCCCGAGCGCACTGAAGCTTTCTTT. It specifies CASSPMPPERTEAFF.

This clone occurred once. DNA for the CDR3: TGCGCCAGCAGCTTTGGCCTGGGACTAGCGGGGGGAGAGACCCAGTACTTC. Protein sequence: CASSFGLGLAGGETQYF. V is TRBV5-1 and J is TRBJ2-5; 15 nucleotides line up with TRBD2. The CDR3 has 17 amino acids. V lost 2 bases and J lost 4; bases outside the gene matches: 6. Germline values: CDR1 SGHRS, CDR2 YFSETQ. Full variable domain (missing parts from reference TRBV5-1 and TRBJ2-5): KAGVTQTPRYLIKTRGQQVTLSCSPISGHRSVSWYQQTPGQGLQFLFEYFSETQRNKGNFPGRFSGRQFSNSRSEMNVSTLELGDSALYLCASSFGLGLAGGETQYFGPGTRLLVL.

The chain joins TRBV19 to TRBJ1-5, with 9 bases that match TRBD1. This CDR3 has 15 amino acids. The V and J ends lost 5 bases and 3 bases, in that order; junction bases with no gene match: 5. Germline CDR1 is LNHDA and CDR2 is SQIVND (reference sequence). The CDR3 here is CASSLGQGINQPQHF. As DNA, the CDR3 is TGTGCCAGTAGTCTAGGACAGGGGATCAATCAGCCCCAGCATTTT. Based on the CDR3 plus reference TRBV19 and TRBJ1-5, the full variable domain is DGGITQSPKYLFRKEGQNVTLSCEQNLNHDAMYWYRQDPGQGLRLIYYSQIVNDFQKGDIAEGYSVSREKKESFPLTVTSAQKNPTAFYLCASSLGQGINQPQHFGDGTRLSIL.

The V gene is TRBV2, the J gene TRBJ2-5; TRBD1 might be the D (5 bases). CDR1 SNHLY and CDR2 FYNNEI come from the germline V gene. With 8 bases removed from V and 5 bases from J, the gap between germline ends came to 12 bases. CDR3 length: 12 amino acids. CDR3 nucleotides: TGTGCCAGCGCGCAGGGCTGGGAGACCCAGTACTTC. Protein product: CASAQGWETQYF.

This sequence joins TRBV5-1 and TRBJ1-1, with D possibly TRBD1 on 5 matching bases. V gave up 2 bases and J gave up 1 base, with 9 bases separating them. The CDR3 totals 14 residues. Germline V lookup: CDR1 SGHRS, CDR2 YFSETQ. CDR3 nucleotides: TGCGCCAGCAGCTTCGTTACAGGGAACACTGAAGCTTTCTTT. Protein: CASSFVTGNTEAFF.

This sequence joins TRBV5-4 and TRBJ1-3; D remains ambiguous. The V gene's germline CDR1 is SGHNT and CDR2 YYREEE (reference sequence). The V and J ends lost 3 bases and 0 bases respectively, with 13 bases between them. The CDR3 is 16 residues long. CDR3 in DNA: TGTGCCAGCAGCTCAAGCCTCTCAACCTCTGGAAACACCATATATTTT. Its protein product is CASSSSLSTSGNTIYF.

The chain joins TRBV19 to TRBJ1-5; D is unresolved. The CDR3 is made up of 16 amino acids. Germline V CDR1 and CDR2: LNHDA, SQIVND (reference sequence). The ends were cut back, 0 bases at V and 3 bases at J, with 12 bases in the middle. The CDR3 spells CASSIDGRRINQPQHF. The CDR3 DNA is TGTGCCAGTAGTATAGATGGCAGGAGGATCAATCAGCCCCAGCATTTT.

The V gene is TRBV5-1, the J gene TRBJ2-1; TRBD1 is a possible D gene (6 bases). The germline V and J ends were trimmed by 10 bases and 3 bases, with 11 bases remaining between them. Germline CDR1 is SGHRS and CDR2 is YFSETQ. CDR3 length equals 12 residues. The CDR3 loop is CASQDSYNEQFF. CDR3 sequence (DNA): TGCGCCTCCCAGGACAGCTACAATGAGCAGTTCTTC. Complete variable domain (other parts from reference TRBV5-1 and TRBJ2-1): KAGVTQTPRYLIKTRGQQVTLSCSPISGHRSVSWYQQTPGQGLQFLFEYFSETQRNKGNFPGRFSGRQFSNSRSEMNVSTLELGDSALYLCASQDSYNEQFFGPGTRLTVL.

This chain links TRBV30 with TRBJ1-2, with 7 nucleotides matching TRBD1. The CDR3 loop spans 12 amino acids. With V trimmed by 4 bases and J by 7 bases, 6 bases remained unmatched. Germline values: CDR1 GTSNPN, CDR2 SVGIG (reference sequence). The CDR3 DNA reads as TGTGCCTGGAACCACAGGGGACTTGGCTACACCTTC. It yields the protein CAWNHRGLGYTF.

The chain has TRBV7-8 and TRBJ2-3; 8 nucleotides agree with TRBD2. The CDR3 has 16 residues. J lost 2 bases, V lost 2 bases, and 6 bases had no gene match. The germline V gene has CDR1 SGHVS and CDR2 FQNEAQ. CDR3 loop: CASSLTRGANTDTQYF. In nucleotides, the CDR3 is TGTGCCAGCAGCTTAACGCGGGGGGCGAACACAGATACGCAGTATTTT.

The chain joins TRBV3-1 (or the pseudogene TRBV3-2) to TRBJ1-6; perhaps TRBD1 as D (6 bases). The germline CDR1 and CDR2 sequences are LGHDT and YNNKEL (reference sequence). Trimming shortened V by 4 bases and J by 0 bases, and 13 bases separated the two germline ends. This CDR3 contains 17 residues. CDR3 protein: CASSLGQLSSYNSPLHF. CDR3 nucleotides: TGTGCCAGCAGCCTCGGACAGCTAAGCTCCTATAATTCACCCCTCCACTTT.

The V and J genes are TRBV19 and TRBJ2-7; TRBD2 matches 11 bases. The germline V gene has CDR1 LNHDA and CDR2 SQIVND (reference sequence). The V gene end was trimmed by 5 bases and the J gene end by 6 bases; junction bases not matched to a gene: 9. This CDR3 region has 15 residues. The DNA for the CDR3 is TGTGCCAGTAGTCTAGCGGGGGGCCAACCGTCCGAGCAGTACTTC. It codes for CASSLAGGQPSEQYF.

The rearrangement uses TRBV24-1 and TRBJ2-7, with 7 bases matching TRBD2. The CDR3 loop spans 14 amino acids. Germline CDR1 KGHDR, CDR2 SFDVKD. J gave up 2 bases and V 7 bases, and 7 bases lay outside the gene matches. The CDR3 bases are TGTGCCACCAGATCCAGCGGGGCGACCTACGAGCAGTACTTC. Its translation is CATRSSGATYEQYF.

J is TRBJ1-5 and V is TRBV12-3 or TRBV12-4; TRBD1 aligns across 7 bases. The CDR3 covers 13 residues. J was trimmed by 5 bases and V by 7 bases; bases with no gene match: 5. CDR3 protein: CASKGTDHQPQHF. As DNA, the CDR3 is TGTGCCAGCAAGGGGACAGATCATCAGCCCCAGCATTTT.

As DNA, the CDR3 is TGTGCCAGCAGCCGCCTGACAGGGGGAGAAGAGACCCAGTACTTC. It is translated as CASSRLTGGEETQYF. The chain carries TRBV14 and TRBJ2-5, with 9 positions matching TRBD1. With V trimmed by 4 bases and J by 3 bases, 6 bases remained unmatched. The CDR3 consists of 15 residues. The germline V gene encodes CDR1 SGHDN and CDR2 FVKESK.

The CDR3 region is CTSSPRKEPQHF. The CDR3 region has the DNA TGCACCAGCAGCCCTAGGAAGGAGCCCCAGCATTTT. The V gene is TRBV1, the J gene TRBJ1-5. TRBV1 is classified as a pseudogene. The CDR3 is made up of 12 amino acids.

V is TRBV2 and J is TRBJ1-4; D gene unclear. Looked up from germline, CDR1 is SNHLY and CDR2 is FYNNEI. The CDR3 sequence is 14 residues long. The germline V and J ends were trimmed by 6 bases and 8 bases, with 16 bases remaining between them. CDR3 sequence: CASSPPGWKEKLFF. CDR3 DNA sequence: TGTGCCAGCAGCCCTCCGGGGTGGAAGGAAAAACTGTTTTTT.

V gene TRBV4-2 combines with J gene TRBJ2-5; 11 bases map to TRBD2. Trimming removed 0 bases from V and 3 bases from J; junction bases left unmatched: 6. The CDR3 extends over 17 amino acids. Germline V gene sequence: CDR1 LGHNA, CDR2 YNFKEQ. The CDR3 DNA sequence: TGTGCCAGCAGCCAAGATCTTAGCGGGGGGGCTGAAGAGACCCAGTACTTC. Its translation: CASSQDLSGGAEETQYF.

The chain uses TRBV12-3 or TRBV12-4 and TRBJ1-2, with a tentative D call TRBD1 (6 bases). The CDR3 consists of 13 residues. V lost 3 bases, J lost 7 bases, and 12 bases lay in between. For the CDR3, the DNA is TGTGCCAGCAGTTTTCAAACAGGGCTTGGCTACACCTTC. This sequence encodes CASSFQTGLGYTF.

The CDR3 spells CASSSSSGGGEQYF. The CDR3 DNA reads as TGCGCCAGCAGCTCCTCTAGCGGGGGTGGGGAGCAGTACTTC. This chain links TRBV5-1 with TRBJ2-7; 10 nucleotides agree with TRBD2. Germline V gene lookup returns CDR1 SGHRS and CDR2 YFSETQ. The CDR3 is 14 residues long. Trimming cost V 3 bases and J 7 bases; bases outside gene matches: 7. The whole variable domain, filled in from reference TRBV5-1 and TRBJ2-7, reads KAGVTQTPRYLIKTRGQQVTLSCSPISGHRSVSWYQQTPGQGLQFLFEYFSETQRNKGNFPGRFSGRQFSNSRSEMNVSTLELGDSALYLCASSSSSGGGEQYFGPGTRLTVT.

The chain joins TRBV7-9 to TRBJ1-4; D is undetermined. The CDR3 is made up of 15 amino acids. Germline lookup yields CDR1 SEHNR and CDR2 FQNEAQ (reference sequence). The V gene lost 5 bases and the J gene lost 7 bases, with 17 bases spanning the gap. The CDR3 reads CASSPSMGFGEKLFF. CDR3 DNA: TGTGCCAGCAGCCCTTCAATGGGCTTCGGTGAAAAACTGTTTTTT.

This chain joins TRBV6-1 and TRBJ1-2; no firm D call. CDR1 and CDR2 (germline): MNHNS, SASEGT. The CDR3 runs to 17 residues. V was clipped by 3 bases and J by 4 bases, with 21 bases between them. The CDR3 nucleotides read TGTGCCAGCAGTGAGCTTTTAACAATAGCCAGCTTCTATGGCTACACCTTC. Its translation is CASSELLTIASFYGYTF.

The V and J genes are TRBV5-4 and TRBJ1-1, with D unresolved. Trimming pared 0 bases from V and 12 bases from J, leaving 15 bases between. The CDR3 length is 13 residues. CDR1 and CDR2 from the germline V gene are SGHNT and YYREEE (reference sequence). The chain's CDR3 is CASSLASGNLPFF. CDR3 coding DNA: TGTGCCAGCAGCTTGGCCTCGGGGAACTTGCCTTTCTTT.